This T cell receptor (beta chain) was recovered during a study of CD8+CD57+ T cells in acquired aplastic anemia. Study summary: The sorted CD4+ and CD8+ cells yielded an average roughly 3 ug of DNA.

The use of genomic DNA as template underpinned the TCR beta VDJ and CDR3 profiling. Via MiXCR, TCRdb re-called the reads, giving one row per CDR3 protein. This table has roughly 150,000 distinct CDR3 sequences, roughly 43% appearing once. Study-wide results and caveats: A significant difference in CD8+ Simpson's diversity between patients and controls was not found. A set of more than 25 CD8+ CDR3 sequences was shared between patients and controls, and these sequences appeared highly expressed in patients.

Patients picked for sequencing had shown CD8+CD57+ cell expansion detected by flow cytometry. Untreated patients provided the blood samples, with no therapy given before sampling. In this sample, this clonotype turned up a few times. Its antigen remains unidentified. This receptor was taken from a human donor with aplastic anemia. Sequencing was done on a sample of sorted CD4+, CD8+, or CD8+CD57+ T cells (not recorded which) from PBMCs.

The CDR3 loop reads CASSLEREEQYF. For the CDR3, the DNA is TGTGCCAGCAGTTTAGAACGAGAGGAGCAGTACTTC. V and J are TRBV28 and TRBJ2-7; D call uncertain. The germline V and J ends were trimmed by 2 bases and 7 bases, with 9 bases remaining between them. The CDR3 runs to 12 residues. The germline V gene encodes CDR1 MDHEN and CDR2 SYDVKM.